What follows are 26 T cell receptor beta chains derived from one specimen sequenced in a study of cytomegalovirus exposure and HLA in healthy donors. Primers included in the PCR were 60 Vbeta and 13 Jbeta primers. The data were produced by immunoSEQ multiplex PCR, yet TCRdb's version contains in-frame clones alone and is incomplete. The sample holds fewer than 250,000 clones, around 80% seen once. What was sequenced was PBMCs. Every receptor here comes from a girl aged 2-15 years in good health and CMV-seronegative.

V is TRBV13 and J is TRBJ2-7, with TRBD2 identical over 9 bases. CDR1 is PRHDT, CDR2 FYEKMQ, per germline (reference sequence). There are 15 residues in the CDR3. The trim removed 1 base at V and 5 bases at J, leaving 6 bases unmatched. This CDR3 reads CASSLELAGRHEQYF. CDR3 sequence (DNA): TGTGCCAGCAGCTTAGAGCTAGCGGGGCGTCACGAGCAGTACTTC.

The chain links TRBV6-6 to TRBJ2-2; 11 nucleotides align to TRBD1. V was clipped by 2 bases and J by 6 bases; unmatched bases: 2. This CDR3 has 15 residues. Germline V gene sequence: CDR1 MNHNY, CDR2 SVGAGI (reference sequence). This chain's CDR3 is CASSYRDRGAGELFF. CDR3 sequence (DNA): TGTGCCAGCAGTTACCGGGACAGGGGGGCCGGGGAGCTGTTTTTT.

The rearrangement joins TRBV11-2 to TRBJ2-7; TRBD1 matches at 8 bases. Trimming at V came to 1 base and at J to 5 bases, leaving 13 bases not matched to a gene. CDR3 length equals 17 residues. Germline CDR1 and CDR2: SGHAT and FQNNGV. CDR3 DNA sequence: TGTGCCAGCAGCTTAGTACCAGGGGGGACAGGACAGCACGAGCAGTACTTC. Translated, it gives CASSLVPGGTGQHEQYF. Filled out from reference TRBV11-2 and TRBJ2-7, the complete variable domain reads EAGVAQSPRYKIIEKRQSVAFWCNPISGHATLYWYQQILGQGPKLLIQFQNNGVVDDSQLPKDRFSAERLKGVDSTLKIQPAKLEDSAVYLCASSLVPGGTGQHEQYFGPGTRLTVT.

The chain couples TRBV19 to TRBJ1-2; D uncertain. Germline V gives CDR1 LNHDA, CDR2 SQIVND (reference sequence). This CDR3 has 17 amino acids. V was cut by 2 bases and J by 2 bases, with 18 bases left in between. As DNA, the CDR3 is TGTGCCAGTAGTATAAATTACCCGGACTTCGGAAACTATGGCTACACCTTC. Residues: CASSINYPDFGNYGYTF.

V gene TRBV10-2 combines with J gene TRBJ2-2; perhaps TRBD1 as D (6 bases). With 5 bases removed from V and 1 base from J, the gap between germline ends came to 8 bases. The CDR3 is 14 residues long. Germline lookup yields CDR1 WSHSY and CDR2 SAAADI. Written as DNA, the CDR3 is TGCGCCAGCAGTAGACAGGAGAACACCGGGGAGCTGTTTTTT. Amino acids: CASSRQENTGELFF.

The chain carries TRBV2 and TRBJ2-7, with 8 bases identical to TRBD1. The V segment lost 6 bases and the J segment 10 bases; nucleotides outside the gene matches: 5. CDR3 length: 11 amino acids. The germline gives CDR1 SNHLY, CDR2 FYNNEI. CDR3 in amino acids: CASRRTGSQYF. CDR3 nucleotide sequence: TGTGCCAGCAGGAGGACAGGGAGTCAGTACTTC.

The J gene is TRBJ2-3, the V gene TRBV5-1; D gene unclear. Trimming left V 3 bases short and J 5 bases short, with 4 bases between. The CDR3 is 11 residues long. Germline CDR1 and CDR2: SGHRS and YFSETQ. Here the CDR3 DNA reads TGCGCCAGCAGCTCCCGAGATACGCAGTATTTT. This translates into CASSSRDTQYF.

J is TRBJ2-3 and V is TRBV5-5, with D hard to call. Germline loops: CDR1 SGHKS, CDR2 YYEKEE (reference sequence). The V gene lost 1 base and the J gene lost 1 base, with 10 bases spanning the gap. CDR3 size: 15 residues. CDR3 nucleotides: TGTGCCAGCAGCTTGTTATCCCAGGGCACAGATACGCAGTATTTT. It specifies CASSLLSQGTDTQYF.

This sequence joins TRBV6-5 and TRBJ1-1; no definite D call. The germline gives CDR1 MNHEY, CDR2 SVGAGI. Trimming left V 2 bases short and J 10 bases short, with 17 bases between. The CDR3 length is 14 residues. The CDR3 here is CASSYKDGLGRAFF. The CDR3 DNA sequence: TGTGCCAGCAGTTACAAGGACGGGTTGGGGAGAGCTTTCTTT.

This clone was found a few times. This rearrangement joins TRBV18 to TRBJ1-2; D gene unclear. The CDR3 runs to 12 residues. Trimming took off 5 bases at V and 3 bases at J, with 7 bases between the two ends. From germline, CDR1 is KGHSH and CDR2 LQKENI. CDR3 sequence: CASSESYYGYTF. The DNA for the CDR3 is TGTGCCAGCTCAGAGTCCTACTATGGCTACACCTTC.

J is TRBJ2-5 and V is TRBV11-2; D is perhaps TRBD2 (5 bases). The CDR3 is 13 residues long. Germline CDR1 reads SGHAT; CDR2 reads FQNNGV. V was clipped by 3 bases and J by 3 bases, with 8 bases between them. The CDR3 loop is CASSFGREETQYF. The CDR3 nucleotides are TGTGCCAGCAGCTTTGGGCGGGAAGAGACCCAGTACTTC. Full variable domain (missing parts from reference TRBV11-2 and TRBJ2-5): EAGVAQSPRYKIIEKRQSVAFWCNPISGHATLYWYQQILGQGPKLLIQFQNNGVVDDSQLPKDRFSAERLKGVDSTLKIQPAKLEDSAVYLCASSFGREETQYFGPGTRLLVL.

V usage is TRBV19 and J usage is TRBJ2-3; no reliable D call. Germline V gene lookup returns CDR1 LNHDA and CDR2 SQIVND (reference sequence). The CDR3 runs to 12 residues. V lost 3 bases, J lost 4 bases, and 5 bases lay in between. CDR3 nucleotides: TGTGCCAGTAGTATCCGGGCAGATACGCAGTATTTT. The encoded protein is CASSIRADTQYF.

The chain joins TRBV9 to TRBJ2-1, with 12 bases matching TRBD2. Germline trimming cut 2 bases from V and 10 bases from J; bases unmatched to any gene: 4. Germline CDR1 is SGDLS and CDR2 is YYNGEE. The CDR3 spans 14 residues. As DNA, the CDR3 is TGTGCCAGCAGCGTTAGACTAGCGGGAGTGGAGCAGTTCTTC. It translates to CASSVRLAGVEQFF.

The CDR3 coding sequence is TGCGCCAGCAGTGATTCGACAGGCGGAACGGAAAAACTGTTTTTT. Translating gives CASSDSTGGTEKLFF. The chain employs TRBV10-2 and TRBJ1-4, with D tentatively TRBD1 (6 bases). Germline V gene data show CDR1 as WSHSY and CDR2 as SAAADI. The CDR3 contains 15 residues. V was pared by 3 bases and J by 8 bases, with 16 bases between.

The chain uses TRBV7-4 and TRBJ2-7; perhaps TRBD2 as D (5 bases). With 5 bases removed from V and 3 bases from J, the gap between germline ends came to 8 bases. CDR3 size: 12 residues. Germline V gene sequence: CDR1 SGHVT, CDR2 SQSDAQ. CDR3 DNA sequence: TGTGCCAGCAGCCGAGGGAACTACGAGCAGTACTTC. Translated: CASSRGNYEQYF. The whole variable domain, filled in from reference TRBV7-4 and TRBJ2-7, reads GAGVSQSPRYKVAKRGRDVALRCDSISGHVTLYWYRQTLGQGSEVLTYSQSDAQRDKSGRPSGRFSAERPERSVSTLKIQRTEQGDSAVYLCASSRGNYEQYFGPGTRLTVT.

The chain recombines TRBV19 with TRBJ1-1; D gene ambiguous. The ends were cut back, 7 bases at V and 5 bases at J, with 20 bases in the middle. Germline CDR1 reads LNHDA; CDR2 reads SQIVND (reference sequence). The CDR3 loop spans 15 amino acids. The CDR3 nucleotides are TGTGCCAGTACTAGAAATGGCGGCGACCGGACTGAAGCTTTCTTT. Protein product: CASTRNGGDRTEAFF.

The chain recombines TRBV6-5 with TRBJ1-5, with a possible D match to TRBD1 (5 bases). This CDR3 region has 13 residues. Trimming took 7 bases from V and 6 from J, leaving 13 bases between them. Germline values: CDR1 MNHEY, CDR2 SVGAGI. CDR3 bases: TGTGCCAGCACCGACGGGAGGGGTCAGCCCCAGCATTTT. It codes for CASTDGRGQPQHF.

The gene calls are TRBV27 and TRBJ2-7, with 7 positions matching TRBD1. From germline, CDR1 is MNHEY and CDR2 SMNVEV (reference sequence). The CDR3 is 14 residues long. V dropped 6 bases and J dropped 6; count of bases not matched to a gene: 11. CDR3 nucleotides: TGTGCCAGCAGCGGTATCGGGACAGCCCTCGAGCAGTACTTC. This encodes CASSGIGTALEQYF.

This clone was seen a single time. The genes are TRBV5-1 and TRBJ1-2, with D possibly being TRBD1 (5 bases). Germline assignment: CDR1 SGHRS and CDR2 YFSETQ. The CDR3 is 15 residues long. V dropped 3 bases and J dropped 6 bases, with 18 bases sitting between them. The CDR3 loop reads CASSWLPGTIDGYTF. CDR3 bases: TGCGCCAGCAGCTGGTTACCAGGGACTATTGATGGCTACACCTTC.

V is TRBV18 and J is TRBJ1-2; unclear D gene. Per the germline V gene, CDR1 is KGHSH and CDR2 is LQKENI. This CDR3 contains 14 residues. Deletions cut 3 bases from V and 6 bases from J, with 14 bases between. The CDR3 loop is CASSPPSRPDGYTF. The CDR3 DNA reads TGTGCCAGCTCACCCCCGTCGAGGCCCGATGGCTACACCTTC.

On this clone: Other DNA sequences in this specimen translate into the identical CDR3. This chain joins TRBV5-6 and TRBJ1-5; D ambiguous. Germline V gives CDR1 SGHDT, CDR2 YYEEEE. This CDR3 has 14 amino acids. V lost 0 bases, J lost 0 bases, and 4 bases lay in between. This CDR3 reads CASSLAGSNQPQHF. The CDR3 DNA follows: TGTGCCAGCAGCTTGGCAGGTAGCAATCAGCCCCAGCATTTT.

The rearrangement links TRBV7-2 to TRBJ2-5, with TRBD2 matching 9 bases. In germline, CDR1 is SGHTA, CDR2 FQGNSA. Trimming at V came to 2 bases and at J to 5 bases, leaving 3 bases not matched to a gene. This CDR3 is built from 14 residues. This CDR3 is CASSLSAGGETQYF. The CDR3 DNA reads TGTGCCAGCAGCTTAAGCGCGGGGGGGGAGACCCAGTACTTC.

The rearrangement links TRBV10-3 to TRBJ1-1, with TRBD1 as a possible D gene (6 bases). The CDR3 contains 14 residues. Germline CDR1 ENHRY, CDR2 SYGVKD. V was cut by 4 bases and J by 7 bases, with 16 bases left in between. The CDR3 loop reads CAISGRDTGREAFF. For the CDR3, the DNA is TGTGCCATCAGTGGCCGGGACACGGGGCGTGAAGCTTTCTTT.

This chain links TRBV13 with TRBJ2-3, with 8 bases lining up with TRBD1. The CDR3 contains 13 residues. Germline lookup yields CDR1 PRHDT and CDR2 FYEKMQ (reference sequence). The trim removed 4 bases at V and 5 bases at J, leaving 2 bases unmatched. The CDR3 loop is CASSSRGRDTQYF. The CDR3 DNA reads as TGTGCCAGCAGCTCCAGGGGGCGAGATACGCAGTATTTT.

The V and J genes are TRBV6-5 and TRBJ2-1; D remains ambiguous. CDR3 length: 13 amino acids. The V end lost 4 bases, the J end lost 5 bases, and 9 bases lay between the germline ends. Germline assignment: CDR1 MNHEY and CDR2 SVGAGI. The CDR3 loop is CASSSIPHNEQFF. The CDR3 nucleotides read TGTGCCAGCAGTTCTATACCCCACAATGAGCAGTTCTTC.

This chain links TRBV19 with TRBJ2-7; tentative D call: TRBD1 (5 bases). V lost 5 bases and J lost 3, with 8 bases in between. Germline V gives CDR1 LNHDA, CDR2 SQIVND (reference sequence). The CDR3 length is 12 residues. CDR3 amino acids: CASSPDSYEQYF. The CDR3, as DNA: TGTGCCAGTAGTCCCGACAGCTACGAGCAGTACTTC. The whole variable domain, filled in from reference TRBV19 and TRBJ2-7, reads DGGITQSPKYLFRKEGQNVTLSCEQNLNHDAMYWYRQDPGQGLRLIYYSQIVNDFQKGDIAEGYSVSREKKESFPLTVTSAQKNPTAFYLCASSPDSYEQYFGPGTRLTVT.